This T cell receptor (beta chain) was sequenced for a study of T cell responses to AZD1222 COVID-19 vaccine. The length of the CDR3 is 14 residues. V trimming: 2 bases; J trimming: 5 bases; junction bases outside the gene matches: 0. Germline CDR1 and CDR2: SEHNR and FQNEAQ (reference sequence). Data came from immunoSEQ multiplex PCR; TCRdb stores just in-frame clones and leaves some out. The top ten hold roughly 1.1% of the sample, which has 95,000 to 150,000 clones, roughly 84% seen once. This specimen consisted of peripheral blood, obtained on day 0 of AZD1222 vaccination. The chain couples TRBV7-9 to TRBJ2-2; 9 bases match TRBD2. This receptor was identified in an adult in good health. CDR3 sequence reads: CASSLLAGTGELFF. CDR3 sequence (DNA): TGTGCCAGCAGCTTACTAGCGGGGACCGGGGAGCTGTTTTTT.